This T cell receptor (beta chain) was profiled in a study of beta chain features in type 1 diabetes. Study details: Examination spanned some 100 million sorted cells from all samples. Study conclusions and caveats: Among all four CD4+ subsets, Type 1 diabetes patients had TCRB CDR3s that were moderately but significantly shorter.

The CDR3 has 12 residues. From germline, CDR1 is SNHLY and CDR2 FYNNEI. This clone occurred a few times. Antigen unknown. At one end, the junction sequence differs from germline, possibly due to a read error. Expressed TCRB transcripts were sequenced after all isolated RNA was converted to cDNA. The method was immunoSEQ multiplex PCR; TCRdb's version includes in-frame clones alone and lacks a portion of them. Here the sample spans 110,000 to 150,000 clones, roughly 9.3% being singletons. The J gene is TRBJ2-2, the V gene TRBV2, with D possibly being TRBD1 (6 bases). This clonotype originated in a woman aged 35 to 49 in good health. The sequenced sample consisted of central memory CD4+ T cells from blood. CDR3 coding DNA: TGTGCCAGCAAAGGGGACACCAGGGAGCTGTTTTTT. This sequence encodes CASKGDTRELFF.